This T cell receptor beta chain emerged from a study of Graves' ophthalmopathy and Graves' hyperthyroidism. Moderately to severely active ophthalmopathy under 3 months, CAS at least 3, NOSPECS at least 4. Notes on the study in general: Blood also contained most of the expanded thyroid clonotypes above 0.001 frequency.

The CDR3 is made up of 15 amino acids. V dropped 1 base and J dropped 1 base, with 7 bases sitting between them. The germline V gene has CDR1 LNHNV and CDR2 YYDKDF (reference sequence). Amplification of TCR beta CDR3 regions used RNA transcripts. The authors performed first-round RT-PCR with HTBI primers and then a second-round multiplex PCR. Via MiXCR, TCRdb re-called the multiplex PCR reads, giving one row per CDR3 protein. Found here are roughly 160,000 distinct CDR3 sequences, roughly 36% of them singletons; the top ten hold 8% to 9%. Comment on this clonotype: Its target is unknown.

This receptor was obtained from a man aged 30 to 45 with Graves' ophthalmopathy. The chain carries TRBV15 and TRBJ2-2, with D possibly matching TRBD2 (6 bases). The sample consisted of peripheral blood. CDR3 DNA sequence: TGTGCCACCAGCAGAGGGGGAGGGAACACCGGGGAGCTGTTTTTT. The encoded protein is CATSRGGGNTGELFF. Using reference TRBV15 and TRBJ2-2 for the parts outside the CDR3, the full variable domain is DAMVIQNPRYQVTQFGKPVTLSCSQTLNHNVMYWYQQKSSQAPKLLFHYYDKDFNNEADTPDNFQSRRPNTSFCFLDIRSPGLGDTAMYLCATSRGGGNTGELFFGEGSRLTVL.